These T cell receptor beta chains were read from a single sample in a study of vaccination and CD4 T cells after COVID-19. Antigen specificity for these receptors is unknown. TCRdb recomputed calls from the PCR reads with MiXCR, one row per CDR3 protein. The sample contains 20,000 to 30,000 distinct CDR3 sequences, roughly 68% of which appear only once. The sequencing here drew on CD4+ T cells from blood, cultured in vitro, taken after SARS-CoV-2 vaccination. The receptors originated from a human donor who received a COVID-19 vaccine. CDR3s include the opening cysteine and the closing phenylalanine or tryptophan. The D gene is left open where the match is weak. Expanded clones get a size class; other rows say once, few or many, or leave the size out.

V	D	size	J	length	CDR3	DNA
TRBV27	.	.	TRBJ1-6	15	CASSLSMQGRSPLHF	TGTGCCAGCAGTTTATCCATGCAGGGACGTTCACCCCTCCACTTT
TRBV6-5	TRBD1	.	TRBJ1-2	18	CASSYPQGGYGVRYGYTF	TGTGCCAGCAGTTACCCCCAGGGGGGTTATGGGGTGCGGTATGGCTACACCTTC
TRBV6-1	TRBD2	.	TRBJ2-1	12	CASSERGGEQFF	TGTGCCAGCAGTGAACGGGGGGGTGAGCAGTTCTTC
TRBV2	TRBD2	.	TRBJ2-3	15	CASSELAGGPDTQYF	TGTGCCAGCAGTGAACTAGCGGGGGGGCCAGATACGCAGTATTTT
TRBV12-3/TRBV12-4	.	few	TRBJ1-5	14	CASSFVHSNQPQHF	TGTGCCAGCAGTTTTGTACATAGCAATCAGCCCCAGCATTTT
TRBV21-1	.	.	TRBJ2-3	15	CASSPAGGDPDTQYF	TGTGCCAGCAGCCCAGCGGGGGGCGACCCAGATACGCAGTATTTT
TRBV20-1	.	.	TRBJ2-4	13	CSARWLAKNIQYF	TGCAGTGCTAGATGGCTAGCCAAAAACATTCAGTACTTC
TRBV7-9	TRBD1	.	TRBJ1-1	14	CASSLGQGNTEAFF	TGTGCCAGCAGCTTAGGACAGGGGAACACTGAAGCTTTCTTT
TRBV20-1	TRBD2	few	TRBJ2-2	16	CSARGGRGGGTGELFF	TGCAGTGCTAGAGGGGGACGGGGGGGCGGCACCGGGGAGCTGTTTTTT
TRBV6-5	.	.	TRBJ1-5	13	CASSYSRDQPQHF	TGTGCCAGCAGTTACTCGAGAGATCAGCCCCAGCATTTT
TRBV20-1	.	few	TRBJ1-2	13	CSASVQGLDGYTF	TGCAGTGCTAGCGTCCAGGGGTTAGATGGCTACACCTTC
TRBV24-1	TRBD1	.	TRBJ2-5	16	CATSDFRDRVRETQYF	TGTGCCACCAGTGATTTCCGGGACAGGGTGCGCGAGACCCAGTACTTC
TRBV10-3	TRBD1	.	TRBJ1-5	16	CAISDGQGGGNQPQHF	TGTGCCATCAGTGACGGGCAGGGGGGGGGCAATCAGCCCCAGCATTTT
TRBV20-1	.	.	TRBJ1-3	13	CSAHPGSGNTIYF	TGCAGTGCTCACCCGGGGTCTGGAAACACCATATATTTT
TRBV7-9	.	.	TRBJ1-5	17	CASSLGAGQANNQPQHF	TGTGCCAGCAGCTTAGGAGCGGGGCAGGCGAACAATCAGCCCCAGCATTTT
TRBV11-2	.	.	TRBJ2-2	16	CASSLRTGTSTGELFF	TGTGCCAGCAGCCTGAGGACGGGCACTAGCACCGGGGAGCTGTTTTTT
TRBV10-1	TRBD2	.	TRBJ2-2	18	CASSPPGLAGVNTGELFF	TGCGCCAGCTCCCCCCCCGGACTAGCGGGCGTAAACACCGGGGAGCTGTTTTTT
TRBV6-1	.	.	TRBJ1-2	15	CASRDGQKQHYGYTF	TGTGCCAGCAGAGACGGACAGAAACAACACTATGGCTACACCTTC
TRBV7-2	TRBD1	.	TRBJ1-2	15	CASSTRTGGNYGYTF	TGTGCCAGCAGCACCCGAACAGGGGGCAACTATGGCTACACCTTC
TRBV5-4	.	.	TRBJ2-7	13	CASSVDYSYEQYF	TGTGCCAGCAGCGTGGACTACTCCTACGAGCAGTACTTC
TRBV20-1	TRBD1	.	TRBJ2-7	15	CSATGRTGFLYEQYF	TGCAGTGCTACCGGGCGGACAGGGTTTCTTTACGAGCAGTACTTC
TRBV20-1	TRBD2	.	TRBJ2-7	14	CSAAHSGGAYEQYF	TGCAGTGCTGCTCATAGCGGGGGGGCGTACGAGCAGTACTTC
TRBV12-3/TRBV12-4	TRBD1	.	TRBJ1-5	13	CASSSGTGQPQHF	TGTGCCAGCAGCAGTGGGACAGGACAGCCCCAGCATTTT
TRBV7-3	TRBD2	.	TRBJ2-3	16	CASSPGTSGGSGTQYF	TGTGCCAGCAGCCCCGGGACTAGCGGGGGATCGGGTACGCAGTATTTT
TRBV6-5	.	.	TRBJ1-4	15	CASSYDGGRYEKLFF	TGTGCCAGCAGTTACGATGGGGGGCGGTATGAAAAACTGTTTTTT
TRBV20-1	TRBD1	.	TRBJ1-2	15	CSARLRTGIDYGYTF	TGCAGTGCTAGATTACGGACAGGGATAGACTATGGCTACACCTTC
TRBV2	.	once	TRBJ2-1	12	CASRPELNEQFF	TGTGCCAGCAGGCCGGAGTTAAATGAGCAGTTCTTC
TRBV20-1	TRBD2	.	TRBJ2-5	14	CSARGEGGLETQYF	TGCAGTGCTAGGGGGGAGGGAGGGTTGGAGACCCAGTACTTC
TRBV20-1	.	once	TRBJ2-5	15	CSASANTGNLETQYF	TGCAGTGCTAGTGCAAACACAGGGAATTTGGAGACCCAGTACTTC
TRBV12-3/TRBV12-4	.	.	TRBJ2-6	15	CASSLRGVGANVLTF	TGTGCCAGCAGTTTGAGGGGTGTGGGGGCCAACGTCCTGACTTTC
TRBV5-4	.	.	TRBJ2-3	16	CASRSSVPPPTDTQYF	TGTGCCAGCAGATCTAGCGTCCCTCCCCCCACAGATACGCAGTATTTT
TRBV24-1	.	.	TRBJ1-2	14	CATSDSSGGYGYTF	TGTGCCACCAGTGATTCCAGTGGAGGGTATGGCTACACCTTC
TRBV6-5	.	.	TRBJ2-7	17	CASSYLGRRTPTYEQYF	TGTGCCAGCAGTTACCTCGGACGAAGGACCCCTACCTACGAGCAGTACTTC
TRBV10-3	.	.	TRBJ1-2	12	CAISGPPRGYTF	TGTGCCATCAGTGGGCCGCCTAGGGGCTACACCTTC
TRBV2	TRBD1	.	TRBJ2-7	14	CASRLGQGTHEQYF	TGTGCCAGCAGGTTGGGACAGGGGACCCACGAGCAGTACTTC
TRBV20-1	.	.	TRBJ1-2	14	CSARGGDTNYGYTF	TGCAGTGCTAGAGGGGGAGACACTAACTATGGCTACACCTTC
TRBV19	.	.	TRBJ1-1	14	CASRTREKGTEAFF	TGTGCCAGTAGAACCAGGGAAAAGGGCACTGAAGCTTTCTTT
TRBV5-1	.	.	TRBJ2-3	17	CASSLVLSGAGTDTQYF	TGCGCCAGCAGCTTGGTCCTATCAGGGGCCGGCACAGATACGCAGTATTTT
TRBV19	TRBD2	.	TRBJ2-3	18	CASSKTSGGRPGTDTQYF	TGTGCCAGTAGTAAGACTAGCGGGGGGCGACCTGGCACAGATACGCAGTATTTT
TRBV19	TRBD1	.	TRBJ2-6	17	CASSMGQGAYGANVLTF	TGTGCCAGTAGTATGGGACAGGGGGCGTATGGGGCCAACGTCCTGACTTTC
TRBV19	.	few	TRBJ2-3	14	CASSRGRVTDTQYF	TGTGCCAGTAGCAGGGGGAGGGTAACAGATACGCAGTATTTT
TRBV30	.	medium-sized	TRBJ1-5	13	CAWSGRGDQPQHF	TGTGCCTGGAGTGGGAGGGGGGATCAGCCCCAGCATTTT
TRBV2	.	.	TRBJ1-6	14	CASSARAGVSPLHF	TGTGCCAGCAGTGCACGGGCAGGGGTATCACCCCTCCACTTT
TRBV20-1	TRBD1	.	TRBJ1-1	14	CSAREHRGYTEAFF	TGCAGTGCTAGAGAACACAGGGGTTACACTGAAGCTTTCTTT
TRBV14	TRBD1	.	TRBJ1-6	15	CASSPGQGAISPLHF	TGTGCCAGCAGCCCTGGACAGGGGGCGATTTCACCCCTCCACTTT
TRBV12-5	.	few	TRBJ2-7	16	CASGLARGEQPYEQYF	TGTGCTAGTGGTTTGGCTAGGGGTGAACAGCCCTACGAGCAGTACTTC
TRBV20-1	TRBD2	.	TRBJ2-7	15	CSARDVRGEPYEQYF	TGCAGTGCTAGAGATGTTCGGGGGGAGCCCTACGAGCAGTACTTC
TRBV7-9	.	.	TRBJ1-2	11	CASSLGPGYTF	TGTGCCAGCAGCTTGGGCCCTGGCTACACCTTC
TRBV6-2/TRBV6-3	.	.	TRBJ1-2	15	CASTEPSPSGYGYTF	TGTGCCAGCACCGAACCATCACCCTCTGGCTATGGCTACACCTTC
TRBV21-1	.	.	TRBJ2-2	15	CASSTLAKNTGELFF	TGTGCCAGCAGCACCTTGGCCAAGAACACCGGGGAGCTGTTTTTT
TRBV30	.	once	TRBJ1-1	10	CAFLRVEAFF	TGTGCCTTCCTCAGGGTTGAAGCTTTCTTT
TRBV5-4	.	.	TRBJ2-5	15	CASSFPGGLRETQYF	TGTGCCAGCAGCTTTCCCGGGGGGCTAAGGGAGACCCAGTACTTC
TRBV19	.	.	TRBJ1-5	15	CASSIDGGSNQPQHF	TGTGCCAGTAGTATAGACGGAGGTAGCAATCAGCCCCAGCATTTT
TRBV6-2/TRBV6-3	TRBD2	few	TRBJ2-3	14	CASSPAGGPGTQYF	TGTGCCAGCAGTCCAGCGGGGGGGCCGGGTACGCAGTATTTT
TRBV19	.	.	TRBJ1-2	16	CASIPRSEGGYYGYTF	TGTGCCAGTATCCCTCGCTCGGAAGGGGGATACTATGGCTACACCTTC
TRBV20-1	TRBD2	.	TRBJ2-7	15	CSAISSGGIPYEQYF	TGCAGTGCTATATCTAGCGGGGGGATCCCCTACGAGCAGTACTTC